The 30 T cell receptor beta chains presented below share a single source sample, sequenced in a study of radiation and T cells in renal cell carcinoma. Profiling relied on immunoSEQ multiplex PCR, and the TCRdb table lists in-frame clones only, not all of them. The sample lists about 150,000 clones, around nine tenths seen once, with around a sixth in the top ten. Time point reported: blood 4 weeks post-SBRT, at nephrectomy. Stated treatment: 15 Gy SBRT to primary tumor, nephrectomy 4 weeks later. Sequences were derived from blood, sampled from a patient whose treatment included radiotherapy and nephrectomy. The receptors shown here come from a woman aged 45-60 years with renal cell carcinoma.

The CDR3: CASSPEGVRIGAFF. CDR3 nucleotide sequence: TGTGCCAGCAGTCCAGAGGGGGTAAGGATAGGAGCTTTCTTT. This chain connects TRBV6-5 to TRBJ1-1; maybe TRBD1 (6 bases). V shed 5 bases and J shed 10 bases, with 20 bases lying between them. The CDR3 sequence is 14 residues long. Per the germline V gene, CDR1 is MNHEY and CDR2 is SVGAGI.

The V and J genes are TRBV6-1 and TRBJ2-3; 7 bases fit TRBD2. Per the germline V gene, CDR1 is MNHNS and CDR2 is SASEGT. With V trimmed by 7 bases and J by 4 bases, 8 bases remained unmatched. The CDR3 loop spans 14 amino acids. CDR3: CASIVASGSDTQYF. The CDR3 nucleotides read TGTGCCAGCATCGTCGCTAGCGGCTCAGATACGCAGTATTTT.

V and J are TRBV11-2 and TRBJ1-1, with D maybe TRBD1 (5 bases). Germline V gene lookup returns CDR1 SGHAT and CDR2 FQNNGV. The germline V and J ends were trimmed by 5 bases and 5 bases, with 12 bases remaining between them. This CDR3 has 13 amino acids. The CDR3 nucleotides are TGTGCCAGCAGCGTTCAGGGTTGGACTGAAGCTTTCTTT. Translation: CASSVQGWTEAFF.

This chain uses TRBV13 with TRBJ2-7; a weak D match, TRBD1 (5 bases). Germline V gives CDR1 PRHDT, CDR2 FYEKMQ (reference sequence). The V gene lost 7 bases and the J gene lost 6 bases, with 13 bases spanning the gap. The CDR3 is 12 residues long. The CDR3 coding sequence is TGTGCCAGCAAGTGGGGCCGAGGCGAGCAGTACTTC. Amino acids: CASKWGRGEQYF.

This chain uses TRBV14 with TRBJ1-4; no reliable D call. This CDR3 has 12 residues. Trimming took 5 bases from V and 13 from J, leaving 14 bases between them. Germline V gene lookup returns CDR1 SGHDN and CDR2 FVKESK. The CDR3 region has the DNA TGTGCCAGCAGCAATTTAGGCAGACGACTGTTTTTT. Residues: CASSNLGRRLFF.

CDR3 sequence: CASSPGTKNTGELFF. CDR3 coding DNA: TGTGCCAGTAGTCCCGGGACCAAGAACACCGGGGAGCTGTTTTTT. The rearrangement uses TRBV19 and TRBJ2-2; D assignment may be TRBD1 or TRBD2 (5 bases each). The V end lost 5 bases, the J end lost 1 base, and 11 bases lay between the germline ends. CDR3 length equals 15 residues. Germline values: CDR1 LNHDA, CDR2 SQIVND (reference sequence).

J is TRBJ1-4 and V is TRBV9; perhaps TRBD1 as D (6 bases). This CDR3 contains 15 residues. The germline V gene encodes CDR1 SGDLS and CDR2 YYNGEE. V lost 0 bases, J lost 2 bases, and 8 bases lay in between. DNA for the CDR3: TGTGCCAGCAGCGTAGAAGGGGGGACTAATGAAAAACTGTTTTTT. Protein product: CASSVEGGTNEKLFF.

The chain couples TRBV6-5 to TRBJ1-6; D possibly corresponds to TRBD1 (6 bases). Trimming removed 4 bases at V and 3 bases at J, with 10 bases between. CDR3 length: 15 residues. Germline V CDR1 and CDR2: MNHEY, SVGAGI. CDR3: CASSSDRNYNSPLHF. CDR3 coding DNA: TGTGCCAGCAGTTCGGACAGAAACTATAATTCACCCCTCCACTTT.

The chain joins TRBV29-1 to TRBJ2-1; D possibly corresponds to TRBD2 (5 bases). V was cut by 2 bases and J by 8 bases, with 7 bases left in between. This CDR3 has 11 amino acids. CDR1 SQVTM and CDR2 ANQGSEA come from the germline V gene. The CDR3 sequence is CSVEKADEQFF. The CDR3 nucleotides read TGCAGCGTTGAAAAAGCGGATGAGCAGTTCTTC.

The chain employs TRBV9 and TRBJ2-3; D gene ambiguous. This CDR3 region has 14 residues. CDR1 is SGDLS, CDR2 YYNGEE, per germline. Trimming took off 0 bases at V and 6 bases at J, with 11 bases between the two ends. The CDR3 coding sequence is TGTGCCAGCAGCGTAGTGGCTCCCGCGGATACGCAGTATTTT. Protein: CASSVVAPADTQYF.

The rearrangement joins TRBV18 to TRBJ1-1; TRBD1 agrees at 9 bases. In germline, CDR1 is KGHSH, CDR2 LQKENI. Trimming cost V 3 bases and J 7 bases; bases outside gene matches: 3. This CDR3 is 13 amino acids long. CDR3 DNA: TGTGCCAGCTCACCGGGACAGGGCTTTGAAGCTTTCTTT. Amino acids: CASSPGQGFEAFF.

The chain couples TRBV10-3 to TRBJ1-1; TRBD1 matches 7 bases. CDR1 and CDR2 from the germline V gene are ENHRY and SYGVKD. The CDR3 has 14 residues. V shed 5 bases, J shed 2 bases, and the junction held 5 bases outside the gene matches. The CDR3 sequence is CAISSDRINTEAFF. For the CDR3, the DNA is TGTGCCATCAGTTCGGACAGGATCAACACTGAAGCTTTCTTT.

This CDR3 is CATKPSGGQETQYF. In DNA form, the CDR3 reads TGTGCCACCAAGCCTAGCGGGGGCCAAGAGACCCAGTACTTC. The chain employs TRBV10-3 and TRBJ2-5; 10 nucleotides line up with TRBD2. The CDR3 is 14 residues long. Germline V gives CDR1 ENHRY, CDR2 SYGVKD. Trimming removed 10 bases from V and 1 base from J; junction bases left unmatched: 6.

Comment on this clone: One junction end does not reproduce the germline sequence, and a read error may be involved. This chain uses TRBV28 with TRBJ2-7, with D maybe TRBD2 (6 bases). CDR1 is MDHEN, CDR2 SYDVKM, per germline. CDR3 length: 13 amino acids. The CDR3 loop is CASSSNFGGSGSF. The CDR3 DNA reads TGTGCCAGCAGCTCCAACTTCGGGGGATCAGGCAGCTTC.

The genes are TRBV6-6 and TRBJ1-1; possible D gene TRBD1, 5 bases. This CDR3 comprises 14 residues. The germline V and J ends were trimmed by 7 bases and 5 bases, with 17 bases remaining between them. Germline-derived CDR1 and CDR2 are MNHNY and SVGAGI (reference sequence). DNA of the CDR3: TGTGCCAGCATTCAGGGTCGGGGAAGGACTGAAGCTTTCTTT. This encodes CASIQGRGRTEAFF.

The rearrangement links TRBV27 to TRBJ1-1, with unresolved D. The CDR3 is 14 amino acids. Trimming took off 5 bases at V and 0 bases at J, with 10 bases between the two ends. Germline V CDR1 and CDR2: MNHEY, SMNVEV (reference sequence). The CDR3: CASSQPGLNTEAFF. DNA for the CDR3: TGTGCCAGCAGTCAGCCGGGTCTGAACACTGAAGCTTTCTTT.

This clone was observed a single time. The chain combines TRBV5-6 with TRBJ1-2; D not certain. The V and J ends lost 0 bases and 1 base respectively, with 7 bases between them. Germline V CDR1 and CDR2: SGHDT, YYEEEE. The CDR3 runs 14 residues. The CDR3 nucleotides read TGTGCCAGCAGCTTGGGTCGGGGTAACTATGGCTACACCTTC. This encodes CASSLGRGNYGYTF. The full variable domain, completed using reference TRBV5-6 and TRBJ1-2, is DAGVTQSPTHLIKTRGQQVTLRCSPKSGHDTVSWYQQALGQGPQFIFQYYEEEERQRGNFPDRFSGHQFPNYSSELNVNALLLGDSALYLCASSLGRGNYGYTFGSGTRLTVV.

The chain links TRBV7-2 to TRBJ2-3; 9 nucleotides match TRBD2. The CDR3 is 15 residues long. J lost 5 bases, V lost 3 bases, and 6 bases had no gene match. Germline V gene lookup returns CDR1 SGHTA and CDR2 FQGNSA. The CDR3 coding sequence is TGTGCCAGCAGCTTCTTAGCGGGAGCGGGAGATACGCAGTATTTT. Protein product: CASSFLAGAGDTQYF. Complete variable domain (other parts from reference TRBV7-2 and TRBJ2-3): GAGVSQSPSNKVTEKGKDVELRCDPISGHTALYWYRQSLGQGLEFLIYFQGNSAPDKSGLPSDRFSAERTGGSVSTLTIQRTQQEDSAVYLCASSFLAGAGDTQYFGPGTRLTVL.

The chain is built from TRBV5-1 and TRBJ1-4; D is perhaps TRBD1 (6 bases). Deletions cut 2 bases from V and 5 bases from J, with 10 bases between. The CDR3 length is 14 residues. Germline V gene sequence: CDR1 SGHRS, CDR2 YFSETQ. CDR3 amino acids: CASSFGGQNEKLFF. The CDR3 DNA sequence: TGCGCCAGCAGCTTCGGGGGACAAAATGAAAAACTGTTTTTT.

The gene calls are TRBV28 and TRBJ2-3, with 9 positions matching TRBD2. J lost 2 bases, V lost 9 bases, and 6 bases had no gene match. The CDR3 runs to 14 residues. Germline CDR1 reads MDHEN; CDR2 reads SYDVKM. CDR3 coding DNA: TGTGCCAGTTCGACTAGCGGATTCACAGATACGCAGTATTTT. As protein: CASSTSGFTDTQYF.

The table lists this clone with a few counts. The chain carries TRBV4-1 and TRBJ2-7; the match to TRBD2 covers 8 bases. This CDR3 spans 15 amino acids. The trim removed 2 bases at V and 2 bases at J, leaving 5 bases unmatched. Germline lookup yields CDR1 MGHRA and CDR2 YSYEKL. The CDR3 loop reads CASSQSGSGTYEQYF. DNA of the CDR3: TGCGCCAGCAGCCAAAGCGGGAGTGGGACCTACGAGCAGTACTTC.

The chain is built from TRBV4-1 and TRBJ1-5, with 7 bases fitting TRBD1. With 4 bases clipped from V and 9 bases from J, the junction kept 6 bases outside the gene matches. Per the germline V gene, CDR1 is MGHRA and CDR2 is YSYEKL. This CDR3 has 13 amino acids. CDR3 in amino acids: CASSRTGERPQHF. DNA for the CDR3: TGCGCCAGCAGCCGTACAGGGGAACGGCCCCAGCATTTT.

V gene TRBV15 combines with J gene TRBJ1-5; 8 bases are a match to TRBD1. CDR1 and CDR2 (germline): LNHNV, YYDKDF (reference sequence). This CDR3 spans 16 amino acids. The ends lost 6 bases at V and 5 bases at J; junction bases unmatched: 12. The CDR3 is CATSSGTGYAHQPQHF. For the CDR3, the DNA is TGTGCCACCAGTTCCGGGACAGGTTATGCACATCAGCCCCAGCATTTT.

This clone was counted a few times. The genes are TRBV6-5 and TRBJ1-5; 8 nucleotides agree with TRBD1. The germline gives CDR1 MNHEY, CDR2 SVGAGI. The CDR3 is made up of 14 amino acids. The V gene end was trimmed by 6 bases and the J gene end by 2 bases; junction bases not matched to a gene: 3. The CDR3 DNA is TGTGCCAGCAGGTCGGGACAGGGCAATCAGCCCCAGCATTTT. Amino acid sequence: CASRSGQGNQPQHF.

J is TRBJ2-3 and V is TRBV7-8, with unresolved D. CDR1 and CDR2 from the germline V gene are SGHVS and FQNEAQ. V lost 0 bases, J lost 5 bases, and 9 bases lay in between. The CDR3 is 14 amino acids. This chain's CDR3 is CASSLAEIGDTQYF. CDR3 in DNA: TGTGCCAGCAGCTTAGCGGAAATCGGAGATACGCAGTATTTT.

This clone occurred once. The V gene is TRBV5-1, the J gene TRBJ2-7; D is ambiguous. V dropped 0 bases and J dropped 3 bases, with 4 bases sitting between them. The CDR3 loop spans 12 amino acids. Germline lookup yields CDR1 SGHRS and CDR2 YFSETQ. CDR3 protein: CASSLGYYEQYF. Here the CDR3 DNA reads TGCGCCAGCAGCTTGGGCTACTACGAGCAGTACTTC.

The CDR3 sequence is CASSRDRGEKLFF. CDR3 DNA: TGTGCCAGCAGCCGGGACAGGGGCGAAAAACTGTTTTTT. The J gene is TRBJ1-4, the V gene TRBV6-5, with 10 bases fitting TRBD1. The V gene end was trimmed by 6 bases and the J gene end by 8 bases; junction bases not matched to a gene: 3. The length of the CDR3 is 13 residues. CDR1 is MNHEY and CDR2 is SVGAGI in the germline V gene.

The chain recombines TRBV11-3 with TRBJ2-3, with D tentatively TRBD2 (5 bases). From germline, CDR1 is SGHNT and CDR2 YENEEA. The CDR3 runs 15 residues. V was cut by 2 bases and J by 3 bases, with 12 bases left in between. This CDR3 reads CASSLSHRETDTQYF. As DNA, the CDR3 is TGTGCCAGCAGCTTATCACATCGGGAAACAGATACGCAGTATTTT.

CDR3 nucleotides: TGTGCCAGCAGCTTACCAGGCAGCACAGATACGCAGTATTTT. Translation: CASSLPGSTDTQYF. V usage is TRBV11-3 and J usage is TRBJ2-3; D ambiguous. Trimming removed 2 bases from V and 0 bases from J, with 6 bases in between. CDR3 size: 14 residues. Germline assignment: CDR1 SGHNT and CDR2 YENEEA.

J is TRBJ2-5 and V is TRBV27, with TRBD1 as a possible D gene (6 bases). The ends were cut back, 5 bases at V and 4 bases at J, with 17 bases in the middle. CDR1 and CDR2 (germline): MNHEY, SMNVEV (reference sequence). The CDR3 is made up of 15 amino acids. The CDR3 DNA reads as TGTGCCAGCAGTCCGACGACAGGTGGGGGAGAGACCCAGTACTTC. Its translation: CASSPTTGGGETQYF.